The entry below describes one TCR beta chain. TCRdb keeps only in-frame clones here, not all; method: immunoSEQ multiplex PCR. The sample lists 65,000 to 85,000 clones; 80% to 95% were seen once. V lost 6 bases to trimming and J lost 5 bases; unmatched junction nucleotides: 7. The CDR3 extends over 15 amino acids. Per germline, CDR1 LGHDT and CDR2 YNNKEL (reference sequence). This entry comes from a study of blood T cell repertoires in COVID-19. Study information: PBMCs, B-cell-depleted T cells, or T cells were the source of the cDNA or gDNA that made up the material.

The sample comprised peripheral blood. The chain has TRBV3-1 (or the pseudogene TRBV3-2) and TRBJ2-5; 12 positions agree with TRBD1. The sequence came from a human donor in a cohort sampled during active COVID-19. Here the CDR3 reads CASRARDRGLETQYF. CDR3 bases: TGTGCCAGCAGGGCCCGGGACAGGGGGCTGGAGACCCAGTACTTC.